This TCR beta chain originates from a study of CD8+CD57+ T cells in acquired aplastic anemia. Study-wide background: An average of 3.2 ug of DNA was obtained from sorted CD4+ and CD8+ cells. Findings and caveats of the study: It was found that under 30 CD8+ CDR3 sequences were shared between patients and controls.

Profiles of TCR beta VDJ and CDR3 were generated from a genomic DNA template. TCRdb fed the reads into MiXCR, producing one record per CDR3 protein. The sample comprises hundreds of thousands of distinct CDR3 sequences, around a third of which are singletons, and less than 0.85% rests with the top ten. V was clipped by 1 base and J by 8 bases, with 14 bases between them. The CDR3 is made up of 14 amino acids. Germline CDR1 SGHTA, CDR2 FQGNSA. Many counts were recorded for this clonotype. Its antigen remains unidentified. An expansion of CD8+CD57+ cells by flow cytometry had been shown in patients chosen for sequencing.

The V call is TRBV7-2, the J call TRBJ1-2; unclear D gene. The sample was sorted CD4+, CD8+, or CD8+CD57+ T cells (not recorded which) from PBMCs. The source of this sequence is a human donor with aplastic anemia. The CDR3 loop is CASSLEFAVSGYTF. The CDR3 DNA sequence: TGTGCCAGCAGCTTAGAATTTGCGGTGTCCGGCTACACCTTC.